This T cell receptor beta chain appears in the sequencing data of a study of human T cells and chemical hapten exposure. The time point denotes: patch test 3, about 24 weeks after DPC sensitization. Treatment described: therapeutic diphenylcyclopropenone sensitization with weekly scalp DPC. Germline CDR1 reads SGHRS; CDR2 reads YFSETQ. Trimming left V 2 bases short and J 4 bases short, with 7 bases between. This CDR3 spans 13 amino acids. TCRdb re-called the RACE reads through MiXCR, storing one row per CDR3 protein. The table has more than 150,000 distinct CDR3 sequences, about 25% seen once. V is TRBV5-1 and J is TRBJ2-1; no clear D gene. The material was whole blood, obtained in connection with sensitization to the hapten diphenylcyclopropenone (DPC). This TCR was recovered from a woman in her forties with alopecia areata. Some clones in this sample may be carry-over from other donors' samples. CDR3 bases: TGCGCCAGCAGCTTATCCCAGTACAATGAGCAGTTCTTC. Protein: CASSLSQYNEQFF.